This T cell receptor (beta chain) came from a study of blood T cell repertoires in COVID-19. Everyone who took part was about 18 to 90 years old, and they came from about two dozen US areas. Cohort placement rested on clinical history that participants reported themselves. CDR3 length: 20 amino acids. The V end was cut by 0 bases, the J end by 2 bases, with 25 bases between. The germline V gene encodes CDR1 LGHDT and CDR2 YNNKEL (reference sequence). Under the authors' procedure: Scientists estimated how many nucleated cells there were by amplifying reference gene primers. The repertoire was sequenced with immunoSEQ multiplex PCR; TCRdb's copy has only in-frame clones and lacks some. V, J and clone size are taken as reported in that table, and D and trimming were inferred from the DNA itself. The data show around 250,000 clones, about 87% seen once.

The chain has TRBV3-1 (or the pseudogene TRBV3-2) and TRBJ2-5, with a possible D match to TRBD2 (5 bases). This TCR came from a woman aged 50 to 60 who had recovered from COVID-19. What was sequenced was PBMCs or T cells enriched from blood (not recorded which). CDR3 region: CASSQDLISDSGWEQETQYF. DNA for the CDR3: TGTGCCAGCAGCCAAGATCTAATTTCGGACTCCGGGTGGGAGCAAGAGACCCAGTACTTC.